This entry describes one T cell receptor beta chain. This sample is drawn from a study of tumor and adjacent non-tumor tissue in lung cancer. Study context: The patients, roughly 10 men and 4 to 6 women, were about 31 to 85 with stage I to III disease.

TCRbeta libraries were built with three rounds of nested PCR, modified from ARM-PCR. One entry per CDR3 protein results from TCRdb running MiXCR on the multiplex PCR reads. This sample has tens of thousands of distinct CDR3 sequences, with about two thirds found just once. No cell sorting was done before RNA was extracted from the tissue. Trimming took 3 bases from V and 12 from J, leaving 24 bases between them. The CDR3 covers 16 residues. Per germline, CDR1 LGHNA and CDR2 YNFKEQ. This TCR was recovered from a woman aged 70-85 years with non-small cell lung cancer. This rearrangement joins TRBV4-2 to TRBJ2-1; the D gene could be TRBD1 or TRBD2 (5 bases each). Sequencing was performed on lung tumor tissue. In DNA, the CDR3 is TGTGCCAGCAGCCACGGAACAGGAGGCACCGACATAGTGCAGTTCTTC. It specifies CASSHGTGGTDIVQFF.